The subject of this entry is one TCR beta chain. Antigen unknown. This sample was included in a study of vaccination and CD4 T cells after COVID-19. Study-level information: A median of around 110 days (range 35 to 161) separated diagnosis from post-COVID sampling. The stimulus for the cells was overlapping spike peptides derived from SARS-CoV-2, HCoV-NL63, HCoV-OC43 and HCoV-229E. Overall study findings and caveats: From a median of about 20 to 38, SARS-CoV-2-reactive clonotypes increased, though not significantly.

V lost 4 bases and J 5 bases, leaving 8 bases between the germline ends. Germline loops: CDR1 SGHTA, CDR2 FQGNSA. The CDR3 is 12 amino acids. The treatment here: approximately nine-day PBMC culture with coronavirus spike peptide pools or control peptides (ViraFEST assay). With the Oncomine TCR Beta short-read assay, DNA from cultured CD4+ T cells was sequenced. Each CDR3 protein gets one entry after TCRdb re-called the PCR reads with MiXCR. Among over 10,000 distinct CDR3 sequences listed, about 53% were seen once. The specimen was CD4+ T cells from blood, cultured in vitro. The sequence came from a human donor who had recovered from COVID-19. The rearrangement uses TRBV7-2 and TRBJ2-5; D gene ambiguous. In nucleotides, the CDR3 is TGTGCCAGCAGCTCAGACGTGGAGACCCAGTACTTC. Amino acids: CASSSDVETQYF.